The rows below give T cell receptor beta chains drawn from one sample of a study of blood T cell repertoires in COVID-19. Measured with immunoSEQ multiplex PCR; TCRdb has only the in-frame clones, and not every one. This sample yields 29,000 or so clones, of which 84% are seen a single time; about 9.3% belongs to the top ten. The sequencing input was peripheral blood. These receptors were obtained from a man older than 75 with active COVID-19. Both conserved end residues are part of each CDR3. The D gene is left open where the match is weak. Expanded clones are given a class, and other clones once, few, many or no size at all.

J gene,clone size,V gene,D gene,CDR3 protein,CDR3 DNA
TRBJ1-2,.,TRBV30,.,CAWSSSLTGSGYTF,TGTGCCTGGAGTTCCTCCCTTACAGGGTCTGGCTACACCTTC
TRBJ1-1,once,TRBV19,.,CASSPDRKNTEAFF,TGTGCCAGTAGTCCCGACAGAAAGAACACTGAAGCTTTCTTT
TRBJ1-3,.,TRBV5-1,.,CASGRLDRNTIYF,TGCGCCAGCGGTCGTTTAGATCGAAACACCATATATTTT
TRBJ2-7,.,TRBV11-2,.,CASSAIWGGPGEQYF,TGTGCCAGCAGCGCCATTTGGGGGGGGCCGGGAGAGCAGTACTTC
TRBJ2-4,.,TRBV19,TRBD2,CASSIDYAGTSGGVAKNIQYF,TGTGCCAGTAGTATAGATTATGCCGGGACTAGCGGGGGAGTAGCCAAAAACATTCAGTACTTC
TRBJ1-2,.,TRBV3-1/TRBV3-2,TRBD1,CASSYYRTGPPIGYTF,TGTGCCAGCAGCTACTACAGGACAGGACCACCTATTGGCTACACCTTC
TRBJ2-1,.,TRBV7-3,TRBD2,CASSLGVAGGQNEQFF,TGTGCCAGCAGCTTAGGCGTAGCGGGGGGGCAGAATGAGCAGTTCTTC
TRBJ2-3,.,TRBV5-1,.,CASSLERGDTQYF,TGCGCCAGCAGCTTGGAAAGGGGAGATACGCAGTATTTT
TRBJ2-6,once,TRBV5-4,TRBD2,CASSKLTTSGVSGGANVLTF,TGTGCCAGCAGCAAACTGACGACTAGCGGGGTATCGGGAGGGGCCAACGTCCTGACTTTC
TRBJ2-1,.,TRBV7-2,TRBD1,CASSLSGGAYNEQFF,TGTGCCAGCAGCTTATCAGGGGGCGCCTACAATGAGCAGTTCTTC
TRBJ1-2,.,TRBV6-5,.,CASSTWTTTNYGYTF,TGTGCCAGCAGCACCTGGACTACTACTAACTATGGCTACACCTTC
TRBJ2-5,.,TRBV7-9,.,CASSLGGAQQETQYF,TGTGCCAGCAGCTTGGGGGGGGCCCAACAAGAGACCCAGTACTTC
TRBJ2-1,.,TRBV13,.,CASSFFRGDNEQFF,TGTGCCAGCAGCTTCTTCAGGGGGGACAATGAGCAGTTCTTC
TRBJ1-2,.,TRBV15,TRBD1,CATSPDRGLGYTF,TGTGCCACCAGCCCAGACAGGGGGCTTGGCTACACCTTC
TRBJ2-2,.,TRBV5-1,.,CASSPEVGARFGELFF,TGCGCCAGCAGCCCTGAGGTAGGGGCGAGGTTCGGGGAGCTGTTTTTT
TRBJ2-3,.,TRBV7-2,TRBD2,CASSLRPAGERLSTDTQYF,TGTGCCAGCAGCTTAAGGCCAGCGGGGGAACGCCTAAGCACAGATACGCAGTATTTT
TRBJ1-3,once,TRBV5-1,TRBD1,CASSSGQASGNTIYF,TGCGCCAGCAGCTCGGGACAGGCCTCTGGAAACACCATATATTTT
TRBJ2-1,.,TRBV7-9,TRBD1,CASSPGTATAEQFF,TGTGCCAGCAGCCCTGGGACAGCCACCGCGGAGCAGTTCTTC
TRBJ2-2,.,TRBV3-1/TRBV3-2,TRBD2,CASSPGLAGGPGELFF,TGTGCCAGCAGCCCGGGACTAGCGGGGGGGCCTGGGGAGCTGTTTTTT
TRBJ2-3,.,TRBV5-1,TRBD1,CASRKNPGGGTDTQYF,TGCGCCAGCAGAAAAAACCCAGGGGGTGGCACAGATACGCAGTATTTT
TRBJ2-3,once,TRBV7-6,TRBD2,CASSSLAGGTDTQYF,TGTGCCAGCAGCTCTTTAGCGGGGGGCACAGATACGCAGTATTTT
TRBJ2-7,.,TRBV7-2,TRBD2,CASSLGGTSNEQYF,TGTGCCAGCAGCTTAGGAGGGACTAGCAACGAGCAGTACTTC
TRBJ2-3,few,TRBV7-9,TRBD2,CASSFYLGGDPRQDTQYF,TGTGCCAGCAGCTTTTACCTCGGGGGGGACCCCCGGCAAGATACGCAGTATTTT
TRBJ2-6,.,TRBV10-3,.,CAIRRDSGANVLTF,TGTGCCATCAGGAGGGATAGTGGGGCCAACGTCCTGACTTTC
TRBJ2-7,.,TRBV2,.,CASSELVALSYEQYF,TGTGCCAGCAGTGAACTTGTAGCTCTCTCCTACGAGCAGTACTTC
TRBJ2-5,.,TRBV6-5,.,CASTGSSGETQYF,TGTGCCAGCACAGGGTCCTCCGGGGAGACCCAGTACTTC
TRBJ2-5,.,TRBV30,TRBD1,CAWSGTGGREQTQYF,TGTGCCTGGAGCGGGACAGGGGGCCGGGAACAGACCCAGTACTTC
TRBJ2-7,.,TRBV11-2,.,CASSLQGYEQYF,TGTGCCAGCAGCCTCCAGGGGTACGAGCAGTACTTC
TRBJ2-7,.,TRBV6-5,TRBD2,CASTRAGGHEQYF,TGTGCCAGCACCCGGGCGGGGGGGCACGAGCAGTACTTC
TRBJ2-3,.,TRBV18,TRBD2,CASSPRRGGTISTDTQYF,TGTGCCAGCTCACCACGGCGGGGGGGTACGATTAGCACAGATACGCAGTATTTT
TRBJ2-5,.,TRBV5-1,TRBD1,CASSLGQGMRETQYF,TGCGCCAGCAGCTTGGGACAGGGTATGAGAGAGACCCAGTACTTC
TRBJ2-1,.,TRBV5-4,.,CASSQPGLGGPLNEQFF,TGTGCCAGCAGCCAACCCGGGCTGGGGGGGCCGTTAAATGAGCAGTTCTTC